This entry is about one T cell receptor (beta chain). This entry comes from a study of cytomegalovirus exposure and HLA in healthy donors. Method: immunoSEQ multiplex PCR; TCRdb's copy keeps in-frame clones and lacks some. The sample yields 130,000 or so clones, roughly 91% seen once. The CDR3 is 13 amino acids. V was pared by 4 bases and J by 5 bases, with 11 bases between. The V gene's germline CDR1 is MNHEY and CDR2 SMNVEV (reference sequence). The genes are TRBV27 and TRBJ1-1, with D possibly matching TRBD1 (6 bases). The sequence was collected from a man aged 25-45 years in good health and CMV-seronegative. Sequencing was carried out using PBMCs. The CDR3 reads CASSYRERTEAFF. CDR3 nucleotides: TGTGCCAGCAGTTACAGGGAACGGACTGAAGCTTTCTTT.